The 8 T cell receptor beta chains below were found in one sample sequenced in a study of spatial heterogeneity in lung cancer. Study-level results: In tumors, expanded intratumoral alpha and beta TCR counts tracked mutation counts.

The sample's time point: sample taken at primary tumor resection. Their target antigens are unknown. From the 5' RACE reads, TCRdb called clonotypes with MiXCR, one entry per CDR3 protein. The data contain over 10,000 distinct CDR3 sequences, 2.5% to 3.5% of them seen just once; the ten biggest clones take up 17%. Sequenced material: lung tumor tissue, taken at surgery. These receptors were collected from a male donor with early-stage non-small cell lung cancer.

This clonotype was detected only once. A much larger clone is a single base away; this may be a read error. The chain combines TRBV6-1 with TRBJ2-3; 8 bases map to TRBD2. Germline V gene data show CDR1 as MNHNS and CDR2 as SASEGT. V was pared by 7 bases and J by 3 bases, with 6 bases of the junction left unmatched. This CDR3 has 14 amino acids. The CDR3: CASTVRGATDTQYF. DNA of the CDR3: TGTGCCAGCACTGTGCGGGGGGCTACAGATACGCAGTATTTT.

This clonotype was seen ten or more times. The chain uses TRBV7-8 and TRBJ1-1; TRBD1 matches 11 bases. V shed 0 bases and J 5 bases; nucleotides not matched to a gene: 8. CDR1 SGHVS and CDR2 FQNEAQ come from the germline V gene. CDR3 length equals 17 residues. The chain's CDR3 is CASSLAGQGAPRTEAFF. CDR3 sequence (DNA): TGTGCCAGCAGCTTAGCAGGACAGGGGGCTCCGAGAACTGAAGCTTTCTTT.

The table lists this clonotype with many counts. J is TRBJ2-2 and V is TRBV4-1, with no clear D. The CDR3 has 13 residues. Trimming left V 4 bases short and J 6 bases short, with 9 bases between. The V gene's germline CDR1 is MGHRA and CDR2 YSYEKL. The DNA of the CDR3 is TGCGCCAGCAGCCCCCTAGGCGCCGGGGAGCTGTTTTTT. Its translation is CASSPLGAGELFF.

This clonotype was seen a handful of times. The gene calls are TRBV6-6 and TRBJ1-1; D remains unclear. V was cut by 0 bases and J by 8 bases, with 13 bases left in between. Per the germline V gene, CDR1 is MNHNY and CDR2 is SVGAGI (reference sequence). The CDR3 runs 14 residues. CDR3 nucleotides: TGTGCCAGCAGTTACTCTCCAGAACTGTCGGAAGCTTTCTTT. Amino acid sequence: CASSYSPELSEAFF.

This clonotype was observed many times. V gene TRBV3-1 combines with J gene TRBJ2-1; D gene ambiguous. V shed 6 bases and J shed 4 bases, with 4 bases lying between them. Germline V CDR1 and CDR2: LGHDT, YNNKEL (reference sequence). The CDR3 loop spans 11 amino acids. The CDR3 region has the DNA TGTGCCAGCAGACGTTACAATGAGCAGTTCTTC. Protein product: CASRRYNEQFF.

In its sample, this clonotype ranks as medium-sized. The V call is TRBV7-8, the J call TRBJ2-2; D gene uncertain. Per germline, CDR1 SGHVS and CDR2 FQNEAQ. CDR3 size: 13 residues. With 7 bases removed from V and 2 bases from J, the gap between germline ends came to 8 bases. Here the CDR3 reads CASIGGNTGELFF. In DNA form, the CDR3 reads TGTGCCAGCATAGGCGGTAACACCGGGGAGCTGTTTTTT.

This clonotype appeared many times. CDR3: CATSRASTDTQYF. The CDR3 coding sequence is TGTGCCACCAGCAGGGCCTCCACAGATACGCAGTATTTT. The chain has TRBV15 and TRBJ2-3, with D unresolved. The CDR3 runs to 13 residues. Germline V lookup: CDR1 LNHNV, CDR2 YYDKDF (reference sequence). Trimming took off 3 bases at V and 2 bases at J, with 6 bases between the two ends.

This clonotype was seen ten or more times. The chain recombines TRBV7-2 with TRBJ1-2, with D hard to call. V was clipped by 1 base and J by 1 base, with 25 bases between them. Germline V gives CDR1 SGHTA, CDR2 FQGNSA. The CDR3 sequence is 20 residues long. This CDR3 reads CASSLGGFVPSHLHNYGYTF. CDR3 sequence (DNA): TGTGCCAGCAGCTTAGGGGGTTTCGTCCCAAGTCATCTCCATAACTATGGCTACACCTTC.